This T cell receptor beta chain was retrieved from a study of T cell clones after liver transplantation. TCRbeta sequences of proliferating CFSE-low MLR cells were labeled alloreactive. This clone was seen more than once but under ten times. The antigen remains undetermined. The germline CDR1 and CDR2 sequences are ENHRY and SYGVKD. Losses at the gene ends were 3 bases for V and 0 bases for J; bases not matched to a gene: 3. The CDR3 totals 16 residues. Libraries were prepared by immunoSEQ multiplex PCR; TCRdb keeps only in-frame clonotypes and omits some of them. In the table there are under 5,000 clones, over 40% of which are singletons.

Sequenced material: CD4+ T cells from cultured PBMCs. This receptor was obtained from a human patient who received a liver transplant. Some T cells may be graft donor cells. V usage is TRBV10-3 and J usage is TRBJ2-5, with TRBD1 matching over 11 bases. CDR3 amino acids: CAISEWDRGYQETQYF. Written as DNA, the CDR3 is TGTGCCATCAGTGAATGGGACAGGGGGTACCAAGAGACCCAGTACTTC.